Listed below are T cell receptor beta chains from one sample, sequenced in a study of type 1 regulatory T cells. TCRdb re-called the reads with MiXCR, one entry per CDR3 protein. The sample has some 71,000 distinct CDR3 sequences; around 21% are singletons. Their cognate antigens are unknown. Sample: cultured type 1 regulatory T (Tr1) cells, either the whole culture or a sorted fraction (not recorded which). All receptors come from a human donor in good health. CDR3s include the opening cysteine and the closing phenylalanine or tryptophan. Fields, in order: V gene, J gene, CDR3 protein.

TRBV20-1,TRBJ1-5,CSARDGGGISNQPQHF
TRBV7-8,TRBJ2-7,CASSSGTAYGQYF
TRBV11-3,TRBJ2-1,CASSLGGIEQFF
TRBV6-1,TRBJ2-3,CASSEVLDYVDTQYF
TRBV28,TRBJ2-7,CASREGTYVQYF
TRBV7-3,TRBJ1-1,CASSSQPTGEAFF
TRBV20-1,TRBJ1-5,CSARAWGNVNQPQHF
TRBV27,TRBJ2-7,CASRRKPGTGAYEQYF
TRBV12-3/TRBV12-4,TRBJ1-1,CASSETGTENTEAFF
TRBV5-1,TRBJ2-1,CASSLSGDNEQFF
TRBV5-1,TRBJ2-3,CASSSSGDLGTDTQYF
TRBV7-2,TRBJ2-2,CASSLGGVRELFF
TRBV12-3/TRBV12-4,TRBJ1-1,CASSLGRIMNTEAFF
TRBV7-9,TRBJ2-3,CASSLASGGDTQYF
TRBV20-1,TRBJ2-1,CSARSPNEQFF
TRBV20-1,TRBJ2-7,CSAGGSVYEQYF
TRBV6-6,TRBJ1-5,CASLRQTNQPQHF
TRBV2,TRBJ2-1,CASSRDQYNEQFF
TRBV25-1,TRBJ2-7,CASRGGGSYEQYF
TRBV20-1,TRBJ2-3,CSAKGGTSTDTQYF
TRBV7-2,TRBJ1-5,CASSLAVGASQPQHF
TRBV18,TRBJ2-7,CAGTSGYEQYF
TRBV4-2,TRBJ2-7,CASSQTTLYEQYF
TRBV20-1,TRBJ1-2,CSARVSGQPYGYTF
TRBV10-3,TRBJ1-4,CAISDLTRSGEKLFF
TRBV20-1,TRBJ1-5,CSARRTGSFEPQHF
TRBV20-1,TRBJ2-5,CSARDLFGRETQYF
TRBV7-2,TRBJ2-7,CASSSGPPQVSYEQYF
TRBV12-3/TRBV12-4,TRBJ1-5,CASSLGTGLENQPQHF
TRBV11-2,TRBJ2-1,CASSWGTSGVEQFF
TRBV30,TRBJ2-3,CAWSLATDTQYF
TRBV7-3,TRBJ2-2,CASSLFSGSGELFF
TRBV29-1,TRBJ2-2,CSVGSGGGSARVTGELFF
TRBV5-4,TRBJ2-6,CASSLAGDSGANVLTF
TRBV20-1,TRBJ2-3,CSARDPRSADTQYF
TRBV5-1,TRBJ2-1,CASSPAQGWGYNEQFF
TRBV20-1,TRBJ2-1,CSASRESSYNEQFF
TRBV20-1,TRBJ1-5,CSARDRGAAYQPQHF
TRBV2,TRBJ2-3,CASKPQGLIDTQYF
TRBV7-2,TRBJ2-5,CASSRPGLTETQYF
TRBV5-1,TRBJ2-7,CASSFAGTYEQYF